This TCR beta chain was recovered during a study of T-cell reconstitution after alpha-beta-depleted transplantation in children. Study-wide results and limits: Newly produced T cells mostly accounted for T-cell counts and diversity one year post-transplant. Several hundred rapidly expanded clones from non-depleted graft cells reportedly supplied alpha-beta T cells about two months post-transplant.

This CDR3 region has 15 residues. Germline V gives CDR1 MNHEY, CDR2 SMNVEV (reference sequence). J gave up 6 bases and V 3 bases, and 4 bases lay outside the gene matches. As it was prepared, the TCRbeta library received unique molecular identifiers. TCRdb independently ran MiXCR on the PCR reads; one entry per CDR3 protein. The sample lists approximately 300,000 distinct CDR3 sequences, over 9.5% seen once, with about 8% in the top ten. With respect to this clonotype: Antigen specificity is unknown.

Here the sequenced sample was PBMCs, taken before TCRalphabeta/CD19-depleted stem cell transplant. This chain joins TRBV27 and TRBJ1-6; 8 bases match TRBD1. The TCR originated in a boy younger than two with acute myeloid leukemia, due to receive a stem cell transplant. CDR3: CASSLDRAFNSPLHF. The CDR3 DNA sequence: TGTGCCAGCAGTTTGGACAGGGCATTTAATTCACCCCTCCACTTT.